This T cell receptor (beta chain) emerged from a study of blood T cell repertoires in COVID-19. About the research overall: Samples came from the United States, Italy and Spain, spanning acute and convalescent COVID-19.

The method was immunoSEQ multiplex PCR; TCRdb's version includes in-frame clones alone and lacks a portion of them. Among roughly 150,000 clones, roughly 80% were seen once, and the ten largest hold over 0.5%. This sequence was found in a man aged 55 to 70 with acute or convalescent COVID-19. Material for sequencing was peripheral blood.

CDR3 DNA: TGTGCCAGCAGTCCGTTTTTGGCAGGCGGCTACACCTTC. It codes for CASSPFLAGGYTF. The gene calls are TRBV28 and TRBJ1-2; no definite D call. The germline V and J ends were trimmed by 5 bases and 8 bases, with 15 bases remaining between them. The length of the CDR3 is 13 residues. Germline-derived CDR1 and CDR2 are MDHEN and SYDVKM.